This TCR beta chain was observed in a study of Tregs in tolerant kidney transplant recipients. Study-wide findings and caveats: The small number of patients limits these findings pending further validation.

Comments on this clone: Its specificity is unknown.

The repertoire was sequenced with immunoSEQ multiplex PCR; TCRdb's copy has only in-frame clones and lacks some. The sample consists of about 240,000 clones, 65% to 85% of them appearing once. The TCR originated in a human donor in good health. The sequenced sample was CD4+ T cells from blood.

This chain's CDR3 is CASSHRGTEAFF. For the CDR3, the DNA is TGTGCCAGCAGCCACAGGGGAACTGAAGCTTTCTTT. The chain is built from TRBV6-5 and TRBJ1-1, with 7 bases identical to TRBD1. CDR3 length: 12 residues. Per the germline V gene, CDR1 is MNHEY and CDR2 is SVGAGI. Losses at the gene ends were 6 bases for V and 5 bases for J; bases not matched to a gene: 3.